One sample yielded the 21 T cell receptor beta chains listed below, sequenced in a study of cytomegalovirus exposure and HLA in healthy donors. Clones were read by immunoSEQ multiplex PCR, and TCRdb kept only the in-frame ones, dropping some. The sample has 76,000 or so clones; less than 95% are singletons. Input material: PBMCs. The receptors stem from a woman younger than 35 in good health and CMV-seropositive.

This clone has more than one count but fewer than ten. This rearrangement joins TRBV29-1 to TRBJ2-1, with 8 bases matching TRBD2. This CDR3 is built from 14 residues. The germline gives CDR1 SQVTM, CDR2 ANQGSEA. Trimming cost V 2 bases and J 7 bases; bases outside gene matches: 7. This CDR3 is CSVERAGGGNEQFF. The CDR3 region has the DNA TGCAGCGTTGAACGCGCGGGAGGTGGAAATGAGCAGTTCTTC.

The CDR3 here is CASSQRGPGQGTSYEQYF. CDR3 DNA: TGCGCCAGCAGCCAACGAGGGCCGGGACAGGGGACCTCCTACGAGCAGTACTTC. This chain joins TRBV4-1 and TRBJ2-7; TRBD1 matches at 10 bases. This CDR3 region has 18 residues. Germline CDR1 is MGHRA and CDR2 is YSYEKL. V gave up 2 bases and J gave up 0 bases; unmatched junction bases: 10.

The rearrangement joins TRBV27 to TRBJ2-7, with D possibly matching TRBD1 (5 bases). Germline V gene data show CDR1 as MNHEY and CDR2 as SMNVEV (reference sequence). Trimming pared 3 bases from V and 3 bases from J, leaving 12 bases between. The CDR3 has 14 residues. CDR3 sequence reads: CASSFAGHNYEQYF. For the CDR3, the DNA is TGTGCCAGCAGTTTCGCCGGACATAACTACGAGCAGTACTTC.

Here the CDR3 DNA reads TGTGCCAGCAGTTACTCCGCTAGCCCCAACAATGAGCAGTTCTTC. Its translation: CASSYSASPNNEQFF. The genes are TRBV6-5 and TRBJ2-1; perhaps TRBD2 as D (5 bases). This CDR3 has 15 amino acids. V was pared by 0 bases and J by 5 bases, with 11 bases between. Germline loops: CDR1 MNHEY, CDR2 SVGAGI.

The CDR3 loop reads CASSYLAGVRYNEQFF. For the CDR3, the DNA is TGTGCCAGCAGTTACCTAGCGGGAGTGCGCTACAATGAGCAGTTCTTC. This chain joins TRBV6-6 and TRBJ2-1, with 10 bases that match TRBD2. The CDR3 consists of 16 residues. CDR1 is MNHNY, CDR2 SVGAGI, per germline (reference sequence). V lost 2 bases and J lost 3; bases outside the gene matches: 4.

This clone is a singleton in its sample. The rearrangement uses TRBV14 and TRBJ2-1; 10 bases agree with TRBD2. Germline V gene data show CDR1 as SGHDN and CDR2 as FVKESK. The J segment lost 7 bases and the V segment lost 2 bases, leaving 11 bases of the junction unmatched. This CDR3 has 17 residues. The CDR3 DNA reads TGTGCCAGCAGCCAAAGTGGGCTAGCGGGAGTGAGGAATGAGCAGTTCTTC. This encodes CASSQSGLAGVRNEQFF.

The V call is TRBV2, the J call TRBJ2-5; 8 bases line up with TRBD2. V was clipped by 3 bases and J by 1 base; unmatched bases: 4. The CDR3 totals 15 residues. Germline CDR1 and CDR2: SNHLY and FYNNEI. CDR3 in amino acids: CASSEGSGGQETQYF. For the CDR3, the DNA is TGTGCCAGCAGTGAGGGCAGCGGGGGCCAAGAGACCCAGTACTTC.

CDR3: CATSRDLVDDAGGKLFF. In nucleotides, the CDR3 is TGTGCCACCAGCAGAGATCTCGTAGACGACGCCGGAGGAAAACTGTTTTTT. The chain is built from TRBV15 and TRBJ1-4; D is unclear. This CDR3 has 17 residues. Germline V gene data show CDR1 as LNHNV and CDR2 as YYDKDF (reference sequence). Trimming stripped 0 bases from V and 10 bases from J, with 21 bases between.

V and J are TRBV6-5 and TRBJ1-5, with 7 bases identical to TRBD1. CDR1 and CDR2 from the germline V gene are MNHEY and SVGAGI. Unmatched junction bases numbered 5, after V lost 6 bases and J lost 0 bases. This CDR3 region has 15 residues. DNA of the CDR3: TGTGCCAGCAGGACAGGGATTAATAGCAATCAGCCCCAGCATTTT. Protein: CASRTGINSNQPQHF.

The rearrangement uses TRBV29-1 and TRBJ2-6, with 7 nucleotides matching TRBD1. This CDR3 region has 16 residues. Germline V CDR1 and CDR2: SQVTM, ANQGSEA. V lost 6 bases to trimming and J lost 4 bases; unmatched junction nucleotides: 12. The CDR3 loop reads CSVRRQGGGGANVLTF. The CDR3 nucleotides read TGCAGCGTCCGAAGACAGGGCGGCGGGGGGGCCAACGTCCTGACTTTC.

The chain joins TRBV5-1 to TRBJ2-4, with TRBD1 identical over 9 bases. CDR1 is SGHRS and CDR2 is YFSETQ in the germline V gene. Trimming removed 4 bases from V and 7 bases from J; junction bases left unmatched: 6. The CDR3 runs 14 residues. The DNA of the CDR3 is TGCGCCAGCAGCCCGGGGACAGGGAGTAACATTCAGTACTTC. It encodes CASSPGTGSNIQYF.

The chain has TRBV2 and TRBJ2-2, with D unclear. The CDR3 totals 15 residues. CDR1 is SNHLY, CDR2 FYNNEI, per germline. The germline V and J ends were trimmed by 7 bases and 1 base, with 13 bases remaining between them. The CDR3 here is CASTLTAGNTGELFF. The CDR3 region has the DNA TGTGCCAGCACCCTTACGGCAGGGAACACCGGGGAGCTGTTTTTT.

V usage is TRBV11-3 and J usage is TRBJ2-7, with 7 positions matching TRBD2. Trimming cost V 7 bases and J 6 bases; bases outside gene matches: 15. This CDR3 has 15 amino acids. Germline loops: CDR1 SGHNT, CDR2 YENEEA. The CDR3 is CASTEFGRTRSEQYF. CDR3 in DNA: TGTGCCAGCACCGAATTCGGGAGGACCCGCTCCGAGCAGTACTTC. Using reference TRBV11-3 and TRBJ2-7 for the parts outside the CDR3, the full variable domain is EAGVVQSPRYKIIEKKQPVAFWCNPISGHNTLYWYLQNLGQGPELLIRYENEEAVDDSQLPKDRFSAERLKGVDSTLKIQPAELGDSAVYLCASTEFGRTRSEQYFGPGTRLTVT.

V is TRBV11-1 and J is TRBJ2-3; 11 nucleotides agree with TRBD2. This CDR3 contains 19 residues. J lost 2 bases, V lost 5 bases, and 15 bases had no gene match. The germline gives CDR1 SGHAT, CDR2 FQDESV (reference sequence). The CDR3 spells CASSHTGLAGPGNTDTQYF. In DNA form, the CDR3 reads TGTGCCAGCAGCCATACTGGACTAGCGGGCCCGGGGAACACAGATACGCAGTATTTT.

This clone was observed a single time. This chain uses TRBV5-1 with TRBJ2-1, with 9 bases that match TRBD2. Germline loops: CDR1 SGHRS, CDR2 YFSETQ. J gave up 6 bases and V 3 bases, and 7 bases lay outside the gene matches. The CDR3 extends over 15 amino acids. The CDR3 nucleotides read TGCGCCAGCAGCTCTCCGGCGGGAGGGCCCAATGAGCAGTTCTTC. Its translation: CASSSPAGGPNEQFF.

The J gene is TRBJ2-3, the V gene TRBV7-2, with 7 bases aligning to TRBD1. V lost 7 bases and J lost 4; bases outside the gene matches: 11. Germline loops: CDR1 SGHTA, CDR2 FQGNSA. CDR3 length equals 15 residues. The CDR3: CASIPATGWADTQYF. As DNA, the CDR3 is TGTGCCAGCATCCCAGCGACAGGGTGGGCAGATACGCAGTATTTT.

The CDR3 nucleotides read TGTGCCAGCAGCTTAGGGTTCGGGGACTATGGCTACACCTTC. It specifies CASSLGFGDYGYTF. The rearrangement links TRBV7-2 to TRBJ1-2; unclear D gene. The CDR3 is made up of 14 amino acids. The germline V and J ends were trimmed by 1 base and 3 bases, with 9 bases remaining between them. Germline CDR1 reads SGHTA; CDR2 reads FQGNSA.

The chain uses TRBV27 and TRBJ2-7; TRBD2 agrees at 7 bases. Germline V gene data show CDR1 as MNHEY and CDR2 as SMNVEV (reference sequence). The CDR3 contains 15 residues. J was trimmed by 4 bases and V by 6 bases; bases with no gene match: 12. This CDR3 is CASSRYPGTTYEQYF. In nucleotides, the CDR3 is TGTGCCAGCAGCCGTTACCCCGGGACTACTTACGAGCAGTACTTC.

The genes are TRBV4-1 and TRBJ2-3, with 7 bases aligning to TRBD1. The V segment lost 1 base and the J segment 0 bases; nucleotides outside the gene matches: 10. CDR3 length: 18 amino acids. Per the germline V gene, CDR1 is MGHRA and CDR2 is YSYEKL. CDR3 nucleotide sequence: TGCGCCAGCAGCCAAGGAATGTACAGGGGTTCGAGCACAGATACGCAGTATTTT. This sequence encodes CASSQGMYRGSSTDTQYF.

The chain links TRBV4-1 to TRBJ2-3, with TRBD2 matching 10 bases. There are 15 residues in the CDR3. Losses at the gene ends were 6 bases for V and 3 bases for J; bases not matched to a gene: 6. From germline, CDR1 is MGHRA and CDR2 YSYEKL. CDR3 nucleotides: TGCGCCAGCAGTAAGCGGGAGGGCCGAACAGATACGCAGTATTTT. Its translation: CASSKREGRTDTQYF.

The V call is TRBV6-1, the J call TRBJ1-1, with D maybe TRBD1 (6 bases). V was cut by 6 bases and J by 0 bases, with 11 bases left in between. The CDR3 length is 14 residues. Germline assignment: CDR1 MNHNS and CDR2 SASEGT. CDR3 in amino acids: CASRWTVMNTEAFF. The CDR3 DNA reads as TGTGCCAGCAGGTGGACAGTCATGAACACTGAAGCTTTCTTT.